One and the same sample provided the 2 T cell receptor beta chains below, sequenced in a study of a mutant IDH1 vaccine in newly diagnosed glioma. No antigen has been assigned to these receptors. Profiled with immunoSEQ multiplex PCR; TCRdb holds only in-frame clones, not every one. This table holds about 130,000 clones, about four fifths found once. This sample's time point: week 11, during vaccination. Every single dose of the vaccine, 300 ug of mutant IDH1 20-mer peptide, came with topical imiquimod. The source was PBMCs, collected from a glioma patient whose treatment included an IDH1 peptide vaccine. These receptors all come from a man aged 35 to 55 with glioma.

The chain is built from TRBV6-6 and TRBJ2-1; no firm D call. CDR3 length equals 11 residues. From germline, CDR1 is MNHNY and CDR2 SVGAGI (reference sequence). V lost 7 bases and J 6 bases, leaving 7 bases between the germline ends. CDR3 nucleotides: TGTGCCAGCACGGTGGCCAATGAGCAGTTCTTC. The encoded protein is CASTVANEQFF.

In this sample, this clone turned up once. V is TRBV5-1 and J is TRBJ2-1; D is undetermined. Germline V gene data show CDR1 as SGHRS and CDR2 as YFSETQ. V was cut by 2 bases and J by 8 bases, with 17 bases left in between. The CDR3 length is 15 residues. In nucleotides, the CDR3 is TGCGCCAGCAGCTTTTCTTCGGTGATTACCGATGAGCAGTTCTTC. Translated: CASSFSSVITDEQFF.